Listed below are T cell receptor beta chains from one sample, sequenced in a study of T cell repertoires and HLA-DP antigens. The protocol was immunoSEQ multiplex PCR, while the TCRdb copy is restricted to in-frame clones and leaves out a portion. This table has 450 to 550 clones, around 62% appearing once. The specimen sequenced was alloreactive CD137+ CD4+ T cells from cultured PBMCs. Receptors were obtained from a man aged 55-75 years in good health and CMV-seronegative. Each CDR3 is given with its conserved first and last residue. Each record gives: clone size, J gene, D gene, V gene, CDR3 protein, CDR3 DNA. D genes are given only for firm matches. Size values are once, few and many counts, or a class for expanded clones, and some rows have none.

>-|TRBJ1-5|-|TRBV6-1
CASSVPTVRPGQPQHF
TGTGCCAGCAGTGTTCCGACAGTGAGGCCCGGGCAGCCCCAGCATTTT
>few|TRBJ1-6|TRBD1|TRBV7-8
CASSPGQGLRVSSLHF
TGTGCCAGCAGCCCTGGACAGGGGTTACGTGTCTCGTCCCTCCACTTT
>-|TRBJ2-1|-|TRBV29-1
CSVGRGLNYNEQFF
TGCAGCGTTGGCCGGGGCCTTAACTACAATGAGCAGTTCTTC
>-|TRBJ1-1|-|TRBV25-1
CASSLRAGNTEAFF
TGTGCCAGCAGTCTTCGGGCAGGGAACACTGAAGCTTTCTTT
>-|TRBJ1-2|TRBD1|TRBV28
CASSSGQGVGKYYGYTF
TGTGCCAGCAGCTCGGGACAGGGGGTTGGAAAGTACTATGGCTACACCTTC
>-|TRBJ2-1|TRBD2|TRBV11-2
CASSLGLAGKSNEQFF
TGTGCCAGCAGCTTAGGACTAGCGGGAAAATCCAATGAGCAGTTCTTC
>-|TRBJ1-4|-|TRBV7-2
CASSLARANEKLFF
TGTGCCAGCAGCTTAGCGAGGGCTAATGAAAAACTGTTTTTT
>-|TRBJ1-1|-|TRBV6-5
CASAAPGKAFF
TGTGCCAGCGCTGCTCCAGGGAAAGCTTTCTTT
>few|TRBJ1-2|TRBD1|TRBV11-3
CASSLGRGWNYGYTF
TGTGCCAGCAGCTTAGGCAGGGGGTGGAACTATGGCTACACCTTC
>-|TRBJ1-3|-|TRBV2
CASSESGAGNTIYF
TGTGCCAGCAGTGAATCGGGGGCAGGAAACACCATATATTTT
>-|TRBJ2-7|-|TRBV6-5
CASRRRVGHEQYF
TGTGCCAGCAGGCGAAGGGTCGGCCACGAGCAGTACTTC
>-|TRBJ2-2|-|TRBV7-3
CASSPSPAAAGELSF
TGTGCCAGCAGCCCAAGTCCAGCGGCCGCCGGGGAGCTGTCTTTT
>-|TRBJ2-6|TRBD1|TRBV18
CASSPTPGQGTGANVLTF
TGTGCCAGCTCACCCACCCCTGGACAGGGGACTGGGGCCAACGTCCTGACTTTC
>-|TRBJ2-5|TRBD1|TRBV19
CASRPGQGARETQYF
TGTGCCAGTAGACCGGGACAGGGGGCAAGAGAGACCCAGTACTTC
>-|TRBJ2-5|-|TRBV7-9
CASSPGVAETQYF
TGTGCCAGCAGCCCCGGGGTAGCCGAGACCCAGTACTTC
>-|TRBJ1-2|-|TRBV4-2
CASSFSGGEGYTF
TGTGCCAGCAGCTTTAGCGGGGGTGAAGGCTACACCTTC
>-|TRBJ2-4|-|TRBV6-5
CASSSLAKNIQYF
TGTGCCAGCAGTTCTTTAGCCAAAAACATTCAGTACTTC
>-|TRBJ2-1|-|TRBV29-1
CTAAQGVGEQFF
TGCACCGCAGCCCAAGGGGTGGGTGAGCAGTTCTTC
>once|TRBJ2-2|TRBD2|TRBV19
CASSSGGGVGTGELFF
TGTGCCAGTAGTAGCGGCGGGGGAGTGGGCACCGGGGAGCTGTTTTTT
>-|TRBJ1-2|TRBD1|TRBV12-5
CASGLAPGQGVGGYTF
TGTGCTAGTGGTTTGGCACCGGGACAGGGGGTAGGCGGCTACACCTTC
>-|TRBJ1-1|TRBD1|TRBV30
CAWIGQGATEAFF
TGTGCCTGGATCGGACAGGGCGCCACTGAAGCTTTCTTT
>-|TRBJ2-3|TRBD2|TRBV7-2
CASSISGRHSDTQYF
TGTGCCAGCAGCATTAGCGGGAGGCATTCAGATACGCAGTATTTT
>large|TRBJ2-6|TRBD2|TRBV5-1
CASSLVAGTGANVLTF
TGCGCCAGCAGCTTGGTAGCGGGAACAGGGGCCAACGTCCTGACTTTC
>-|TRBJ2-1|TRBD2|TRBV11-3
CASSPIGGYGIGNEQFF
TGTGCCAGCAGCCCAATCGGGGGGTACGGAATCGGGAATGAGCAGTTCTTC
>few|TRBJ1-2|-|TRBV6-6
CASSYFSSNYGYTF
TGTGCCAGCAGTTACTTTAGCTCTAACTATGGCTACACCTTC
>-|TRBJ1-3|TRBD1|TRBV29-1
CSVRGTGGNTIYF
TGCAGCGTTCGGGGGACAGGCGGAAACACCATATATTTT
>-|TRBJ2-1|-|TRBV7-9
CASSLALGAEQFF
TGTGCCAGCAGCTTAGCGTTGGGAGCGGAGCAGTTCTTC
>few|TRBJ1-2|TRBD1|TRBV5-4
CASSRQDRDTAGYTF
TGTGCCAGCAGCAGACAGGACAGGGATACAGCTGGCTACACCTTC
>-|TRBJ2-2|-|TRBV21-1
CASSKAQTRFTGELFF
TGTGCCAGCAGCAAAGCGCAGACCAGGTTTACCGGGGAGCTGTTTTTT
>-|TRBJ1-6|-|TRBV29-1
CSVRAGPYYYSPLHF
TGCAGCGTTAGAGCCGGTCCTTACTATTATTCACCCCTCCACTTT
>-|TRBJ1-1|-|TRBV18
CASSPSTANTEAFF
TGTGCCAGCTCACCCTCGACGGCGAACACTGAAGCTTTCTTT
>-|TRBJ1-2|TRBD1|TRBV5-4
CASRQGAYGYTF
TGTGCCAGCAGACAGGGGGCCTATGGCTACACCTTC
>-|TRBJ2-7|TRBD1|TRBV6-9
CASSATGVTYF
TGTGCCAGCAGTGCCACAGGGGTGACATACTTC
>few|TRBJ2-5|TRBD1|TRBV7-6
CASSGQGPKETQYF
TGTGCCAGCAGCGGACAGGGACCGAAAGAGACCCAGTACTTC
>-|TRBJ2-3|-|TRBV5-6
CASSLEGRGGGTQYF
TGTGCCAGCAGCTTGGAGGGCAGGGGGGGAGGTACGCAGTATTTT
>-|TRBJ1-1|-|TRBV5-6
CASARGTEAFF
TGTGCCAGCGCTAGGGGAACTGAAGCTTTCTTT
>-|TRBJ1-5|-|TRBV5-6
CASSFWGGRYQPQHF
TGTGCCAGCAGCTTTTGGGGGGGCCGCTATCAGCCCCAGCATTTT
>-|TRBJ1-6|-|TRBV6-6
CASRGLGTNSPLHF
TGTGCCAGCAGGGGGCTTGGGACGAATTCACCCCTCCACTTT
>large|TRBJ1-6|-|TRBV11-3
CASSLSSEGSPLHF
TGTGCCAGCAGCTTATCCAGTGAAGGCTCACCCCTCCACTTT
>large|TRBJ1-2|TRBD1|TRBV2
CASTTGGGGGYTF
TGTGCCAGCACAACAGGGGGCGGAGGGGGCTACACCTTC
>once|TRBJ1-4|TRBD1|TRBV5-8
CASAGGTANEKLFF
TGTGCCAGCGCGGGCGGGACAGCTAATGAAAAACTGTTTTTT
>-|TRBJ1-2|TRBD1|TRBV5-6
CASSFEVGQGGYGYTF
TGTGCCAGCAGCTTCGAAGTGGGACAGGGGGGCTATGGCTACACCTTC
>-|TRBJ2-3|TRBD1|TRBV2
CATRTGTFTDTQYF
TGTGCCACGCGGACAGGAACTTTCACAGATACGCAGTATTTT
>-|TRBJ1-6|-|TRBV4-3
CASSRGRDYNSPLHF
TGCGCCAGCAGCCGGGGGCGCGACTATAATTCACCCCTCCACTTT
>-|TRBJ2-3|TRBD2|TRBV9
CASSVGSGSTDTQYF
TGTGCCAGCAGCGTAGGTAGCGGGAGCACAGATACGCAGTATTTT
>-|TRBJ1-6|TRBD1|TRBV7-4
CASSPGQGLRVSSLHF
TGTGCCAGCAGCCCTGGACAGGGGTTACGTGTCTCGTCCCTCCACTTT
>-|TRBJ2-1|TRBD2|TRBV10-1
CASSESGGGSNEQFF
TGCGCCAGCAGTGAGTCGGGGGGGGGTTCCAATGAGCAGTTCTTC
>few|TRBJ1-5|-|TRBV7-9
CASSLATGGVQPQHF
TGTGCCAGCAGCTTAGCCACCGGAGGGGTTCAGCCCCAGCATTTT
>-|TRBJ1-6|TRBD1|TRBV7-3
CASSPQGQTSSPLHF
TGTGCCAGCAGCCCCCAGGGACAGACGAGTTCACCCCTCCACTTT
>large|TRBJ2-2|TRBD1|TRBV5-1
CASSPGGIGELFF
TGCGCCAGCAGCCCAGGGGGAATCGGGGAGCTGTTTTTT
>large|TRBJ2-7|TRBD1|TRBV19
CASRPGTGGAYEQYF
TGTGCCAGTAGGCCCGGGACAGGGGGAGCCTACGAGCAGTACTTC
>-|TRBJ2-1|TRBD2|TRBV5-1
CASSLSGGNINEQFF
TGCGCCAGCAGCTTATCGGGGGGGAATATAAATGAGCAGTTCTTC
>-|TRBJ2-7|TRBD1|TRBV5-5
CASSSGTGVPGSYEQYF
TGTGCCAGCAGCTCCGGGACAGGGGTCCCAGGATCTTACGAGCAGTACTTC
>-|TRBJ2-5|-|TRBV29-1
CSATRGTKETQYF
TGCAGCGCCACACGGGGAACCAAAGAGACCCAGTACTTC